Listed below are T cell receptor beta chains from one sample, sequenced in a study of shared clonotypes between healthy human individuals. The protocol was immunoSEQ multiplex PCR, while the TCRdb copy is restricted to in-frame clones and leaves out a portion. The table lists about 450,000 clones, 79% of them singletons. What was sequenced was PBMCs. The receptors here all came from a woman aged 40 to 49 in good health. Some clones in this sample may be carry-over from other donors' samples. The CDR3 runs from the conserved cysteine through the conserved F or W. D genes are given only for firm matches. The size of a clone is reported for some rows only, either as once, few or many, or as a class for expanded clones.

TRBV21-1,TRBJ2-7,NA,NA,CASSKQVRSYEQYF,TGTGCCAGCAGCAAACAGGTCCGCTCCTACGAGCAGTACTTC
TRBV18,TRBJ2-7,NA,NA,CASSPAVSYEQYF,TGTGCCAGCTCACCAGCAGTTTCCTACGAGCAGTACTTC
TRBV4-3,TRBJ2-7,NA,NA,CASSQDAGVEQYF,TGCGCCAGCAGCCAAGACGCAGGGGTCGAGCAGTACTTC
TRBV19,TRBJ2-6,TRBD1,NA,CASSPGGYGANVLTF,TGTGCCAGTAGTCCAGGGGGCTATGGGGCCAACGTCCTGACTTTC
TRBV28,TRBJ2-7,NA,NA,CASSDTARDYEQYF,TGTGCCAGCAGTGACACAGCGAGGGACTACGAGCAGTACTTC
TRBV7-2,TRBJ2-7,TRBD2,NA,CASSNWAGGGYEQYF,TGTGCCAGCAGCAATTGGGCGGGAGGAGGCTACGAGCAGTACTTC
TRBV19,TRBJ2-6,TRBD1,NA,CASSLGQTSGANVLTF,TGTGCCAGTAGTCTGGGACAGACCTCTGGGGCCAACGTCCTGACTTTC
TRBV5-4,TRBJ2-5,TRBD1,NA,CASSGHGTGETETQYF,TGTGCCAGCAGCGGGCACGGGACAGGGGAGACGGAGACCCAGTACTTC
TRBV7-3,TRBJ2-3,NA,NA,CASSLSRATDTQYF,TGTGCCAGCAGCTTAAGTCGTGCCACAGATACGCAGTATTTT
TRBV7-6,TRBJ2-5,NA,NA,CASSLGRGQEETQYF,TGTGCCAGCAGCTTGGGGCGGGGGCAGGAAGAGACCCAGTACTTC
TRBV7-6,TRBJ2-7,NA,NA,CASSGYRLSSYEQYF,TGTGCCAGCAGCGGGTACAGGCTCAGCTCCTACGAGCAGTACTTC
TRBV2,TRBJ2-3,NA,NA,CASTRDTLSTDTQYF,TGTGCCAGCACTCGGGACACCCTGAGCACAGATACGCAGTATTTT
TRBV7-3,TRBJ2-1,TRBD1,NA,CASSAPRRGQSSYNEQFF,TGTGCCAGCAGCGCACCTCGCAGGGGGCAAAGCTCCTACAATGAGCAGTTCTTC
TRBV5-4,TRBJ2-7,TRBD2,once,CASSPPAGVSPGEQYF,TGTGCCAGCAGCCCCCCGGCGGGAGTCTCCCCGGGCGAGCAGTACTTC
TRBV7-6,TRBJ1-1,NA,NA,CASSPLGGQTEAFF,TGTGCCAGCAGCCCTCTGGGGGGGCAGACTGAAGCTTTCTTT
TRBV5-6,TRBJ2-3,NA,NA,CASSRGPSTDTQYF,TGTGCCAGCAGCCGTGGGCCAAGCACAGATACGCAGTATTTT
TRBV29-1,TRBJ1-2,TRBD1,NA,CSVVVQGHYGYTF,TGCAGCGTTGTGGTACAGGGGCACTATGGCTACACCTTC
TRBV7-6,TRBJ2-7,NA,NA,CASSWGVGAEQYF,TGTGCCAGCAGCTGGGGGGTGGGCGCCGAGCAGTACTTC
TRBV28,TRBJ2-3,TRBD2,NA,CASSLGWASGKMRTDTQYF,TGTGCCAGCAGTTTAGGGTGGGCTAGCGGGAAGATGAGGACAGATACGCAGTATTTT
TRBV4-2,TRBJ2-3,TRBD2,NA,CASSQVGTSGAHQDTQYF,TGTGCCAGCAGCCAAGTGGGGACTAGCGGGGCCCACCAAGATACGCAGTATTTT
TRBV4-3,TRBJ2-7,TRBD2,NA,CASSLIAGHRLYEQYF,TGCGCCAGCAGCCTTATAGCGGGACACAGGCTCTACGAGCAGTACTTC
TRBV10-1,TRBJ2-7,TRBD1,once,CASSGQGWHEQYF,TGCGCCAGCAGTGGACAGGGGTGGCACGAGCAGTACTTC
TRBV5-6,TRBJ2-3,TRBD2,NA,CASRYRGLAGEDTQYF,TGTGCCAGCAGATACCGGGGACTAGCGGGAGAAGATACGCAGTATTTT
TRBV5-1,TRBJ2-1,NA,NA,CASSGSPPRVDEQFF,TGCGCCAGCAGCGGATCTCCCCCCAGGGTCGATGAGCAGTTCTTC
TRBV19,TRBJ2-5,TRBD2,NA,CASSVGFAGEGETQYF,TGTGCCAGTAGTGTGGGGTTTGCGGGAGAGGGAGAGACCCAGTACTTC
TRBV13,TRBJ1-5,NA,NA,CASSLAQDNQPQHF,TGTGCCAGCAGCTTAGCGCAAGACAATCAGCCCCAGCATTTT